The 30 T cell receptor beta chains below all came from one sample that was sequenced in a study of response to subunit inactivated influenza vaccine. TCRdb processed the RT-PCR reads anew with MiXCR; each CDR3 protein has one entry. The table includes some 800,000 distinct CDR3 sequences, about 20% detected once. The sample was PBMCs from blood, taken more than 4 days after vaccination. The origin of the receptors is a man aged 45-65 years who received an inactivated influenza vaccine.

This clonotype was picked up many times. The V call is TRBV6-2 or TRBV6-3, the J call TRBJ2-1; D is unclear. In germline, CDR1 is MNHEY, CDR2 SVGEGT. CDR3 length equals 12 residues. V was cut by 5 bases and J by 0 bases, with 2 bases left in between. CDR3 DNA sequence: TGTGCCAGCAGTGTCTCCTACAATGAGCAGTTCTTC. Its protein product is CASSVSYNEQFF.

V usage is TRBV11-3 and J usage is TRBJ2-3, with TRBD2 as a possible D gene (6 bases). V shed 1 base and J shed 6 bases, with 11 bases lying between them. The CDR3 is made up of 14 amino acids. Germline values: CDR1 SGHNT, CDR2 YENEEA. The CDR3 spells CASSLGRGGDTQYF. CDR3 coding DNA: TGTGCCAGCAGCTTAGGGCGGGGCGGTGATACGCAGTATTTT.

This clonotype was observed a handful of times. The chain has TRBV5-6 and TRBJ1-1, with D perhaps TRBD1 (6 bases). Trimming shortened V by 4 bases and J by 8 bases, and 15 bases separated the two germline ends. The germline CDR1 and CDR2 sequences are SGHDT and YYEEEE. The CDR3 spans 13 residues. For the CDR3, the DNA is TGTGCCAGCAGCCCCCTACAGGGCCCCGAAGCTTTCTTT. Its translation: CASSPLQGPEAFF.

The rearrangement joins TRBV2 to TRBJ2-1; a possible D gene is TRBD1 (6 bases). Germline V lookup: CDR1 SNHLY, CDR2 FYNNEI. The CDR3 spans 14 residues. Trimming took 2 bases from V and 8 from J, leaving 13 bases between them. The CDR3, as DNA: TGTGCCAGCAGTGAAAGGCAGGGGAAGTATGAGCAGTTCTTC. It specifies CASSERQGKYEQFF.

This clonotype was observed a few times. This chain joins TRBV6-1 and TRBJ2-7, with D tentatively TRBD1 (6 bases). The CDR3 consists of 15 residues. Germline lookup yields CDR1 MNHNS and CDR2 SASEGT. V shed 5 bases and J shed 4 bases, with 18 bases lying between them. CDR3 sequence (DNA): TGTGCCAGCAGTCCTTCCAGGGGACGCCTGTACGAGCAGTACTTC. Encoded protein: CASSPSRGRLYEQYF.

This clonotype was picked up a small number of times. The chain recombines TRBV29-1 with TRBJ1-2; D is uncertain. V was pared by 5 bases and J by 4 bases, with 20 bases between. This CDR3 region has 15 residues. Germline lookup yields CDR1 SQVTM and CDR2 ANQGSEA. The CDR3 loop is CSVILLDSLGYGYTF. Here the CDR3 DNA reads TGCAGCGTTATTCTTCTTGACTCTCTGGGCTATGGCTACACCTTC.

The chain is built from TRBV20-1 and TRBJ2-7, with 7 bases identical to TRBD1. The germline V gene encodes CDR1 DFQATT and CDR2 SNEGSKA (reference sequence). The CDR3 runs 13 residues. With 5 bases clipped from V and 3 bases from J, the junction kept 7 bases outside the gene matches. The chain's CDR3 is CSALTGSFYEQYF. For the CDR3, the DNA is TGCAGTGCTCTGACAGGGTCCTTCTACGAGCAGTACTTC.

V usage is TRBV7-6 and J usage is TRBJ2-7; D call uncertain. The CDR3 totals 14 residues. Germline assignment: CDR1 SGHVS and CDR2 FNYEAQ. With 6 bases removed from V and 6 bases from J, the gap between germline ends came to 18 bases. DNA for the CDR3: TGTGCCAGCAGTTCCTCTATACACGGCGTCGAGCAGTACTTC. Translated, it gives CASSSSIHGVEQYF.

This clonotype has just a few counts. The J gene is TRBJ2-1, the V gene TRBV5-1; TRBD2 matches at 12 bases. J gave up 12 bases and V 4 bases, and 8 bases lay outside the gene matches. This CDR3 has 14 residues. CDR1 and CDR2 from the germline V gene are SGHRS and YFSETQ. The CDR3 nucleotides read TGCGCCAGCAGCACCCGACTAGCGGGAGAAGGGCAGTTCTTC. This gives the protein CASSTRLAGEGQFF.

The gene calls are TRBV3-1 and TRBJ2-1, with 12 positions matching TRBD2. The CDR3 is 20 amino acids. Germline values: CDR1 LGHDT, CDR2 YNNKEL (reference sequence). V was clipped by 6 bases and J by 0 bases; unmatched bases: 15. The CDR3 region has the DNA TGTGCCAGCAGACACCCGACTAGCGGGAGTGCGGGCTACTCCTACAATGAGCAGTTCTTC. Translating gives CASRHPTSGSAGYSYNEQFF.

This chain uses TRBV19 with TRBJ2-3; D call uncertain. Germline assignment: CDR1 LNHDA and CDR2 SQIVND (reference sequence). The CDR3 covers 15 residues. The V end lost 7 bases, the J end lost 0 bases, and 14 bases lay between the germline ends. CDR3 sequence reads: CASTALPMSTDTQYF. The DNA for the CDR3 is TGTGCCAGTACCGCGCTCCCCATGAGCACAGATACGCAGTATTTT.

This clonotype was found many times. This chain uses TRBV20-1 with TRBJ2-7, with TRBD1 identical over 10 bases. The CDR3 contains 14 residues. V gave up 4 bases and J gave up 2 bases; unmatched junction bases: 5. The germline CDR1 and CDR2 sequences are DFQATT and SNEGSKA (reference sequence). DNA for the CDR3: TGCAGTGCTATCCCCGGGACAGGGGCCTACGAGCAGTACTTC. Its protein product is CSAIPGTGAYEQYF.

The CDR3 nucleotides read TGTGCCATCAGTGAGCCGGGCGAAGAGACCCAGTACTTC. This gives the protein CAISEPGEETQYF. This chain uses TRBV10-3 with TRBJ2-5; D not resolved. Trimming removed 2 bases from V and 3 bases from J, with 7 bases in between. Germline CDR1 is ENHRY and CDR2 is SYGVKD. This CDR3 is built from 13 residues.

The CDR3 DNA reads as TGTGCCAGCAGTTTTAGTTTCGGACACCGAGAAGCCGGGGAGCTGTTTTTT. Amino acids: CASSFSFGHREAGELFF. The chain links TRBV12-3 or TRBV12-4 to TRBJ2-2; D is perhaps TRBD1 (5 bases). The CDR3 is made up of 17 amino acids. V dropped 3 bases and J dropped 6 bases, with 20 bases sitting between them.

This clonotype has a handful of counts. The chain recombines TRBV5-5 with TRBJ2-7; TRBD1 matches 7 bases. The V and J ends lost 4 bases and 4 bases, in that order; junction bases with no gene match: 5. The CDR3 is 13 residues long. CDR1 is SGHKS and CDR2 is YYEKEE in the germline V gene (reference sequence). CDR3 nucleotide sequence: TGTGCCAGCAGCAGGGACAGACTTTACGAGCAGTACTTC. Translating gives CASSRDRLYEQYF. Using reference TRBV5-5 and TRBJ2-7 for the parts outside the CDR3, the full variable domain is DAGVTQSPTHLIKTRGQQVTLRCSPISGHKSVSWYQQVLGQGPQFIFQYYEKEERGRGNFPDRFSARQFPNYSSELNVNALLLGDSALYLCASSRDRLYEQYFGPGTRLTVT.

The gene calls are TRBV7-2 and TRBJ2-1; D might be TRBD2 (6 bases). The germline V and J ends were trimmed by 1 base and 4 bases, with 14 bases remaining between them. The germline V gene encodes CDR1 SGHTA and CDR2 FQGNSA. This CDR3 is built from 16 residues. The CDR3 region is CASSLVEGGLYNEQFF. For the CDR3, the DNA is TGTGCCAGCAGCTTAGTTGAGGGAGGCCTATACAATGAGCAGTTCTTC.

The chain combines TRBV6-5 with TRBJ2-5; D is ambiguous. Germline-derived CDR1 and CDR2 are MNHEY and SVGAGI. Trimming cost V 6 bases and J 1 base, with 9 bases left between them. CDR3 length: 13 amino acids. CDR3 DNA sequence: TGTGCCAGCAGCTATAGCAGCCAAGAGACCCAGTACTTC. Protein product: CASSYSSQETQYF.

The chain recombines TRBV5-1 with TRBJ2-1, with 12 positions matching TRBD2. The CDR3 sequence is 16 residues long. The germline gives CDR1 SGHRS, CDR2 YFSETQ. With V trimmed by 3 bases and J by 6 bases, 7 bases remained unmatched. The CDR3, as DNA: TGCGCCAGCAGCTGGGCCGTGACTAGCGGGAGCAATGAGCAGTTCTTC. It codes for CASSWAVTSGSNEQFF.

In its sample, this clonotype was seen a few times. The genes are TRBV12-3 or TRBV12-4 and TRBJ2-5; 10 positions agree with TRBD1. The CDR3 runs to 15 residues. Losses at the gene ends were 5 bases for V and 2 bases for J; bases not matched to a gene: 5. DNA of the CDR3: TGTGCCAGCAGTGCATGGGACAGGGGACAAGAGACCCAGTACTTC. Protein product: CASSAWDRGQETQYF.

This clonotype has more than one count but fewer than ten. The chain joins TRBV7-9 to TRBJ2-1; 8 bases agree with TRBD2. In germline, CDR1 is SEHNR, CDR2 FQNEAQ (reference sequence). V shed 1 base, J shed 8 bases, and the junction held 7 bases outside the gene matches. This CDR3 has 15 amino acids. The CDR3 sequence is CASSLDRGGQDEQFF. The CDR3 nucleotides read TGTGCCAGCAGCTTAGACCGGGGGGGCCAGGATGAGCAGTTCTTC. Complete variable domain (other parts from reference TRBV7-9 and TRBJ2-1): DTGVSQNPRHKITKRGQNVTFRCDPISEHNRLYWYRQTLGQGPEFLTYFQNEAQLEKSRLLSDRFSAERPKGSFSTLEIQRTEQGDSAMYLCASSLDRGGQDEQFFGPGTRLTVL.

The rearrangement links TRBV20-1 to TRBJ2-5; 7 positions match TRBD2. The trim removed 4 bases at V and 5 bases at J, leaving 7 bases unmatched. Germline V CDR1 and CDR2: DFQATT, SNEGSKA (reference sequence). The CDR3 is made up of 13 amino acids. The CDR3 is CSANSGGTETQYF. The CDR3 DNA sequence: TGCAGTGCTAATTCGGGGGGTACGGAGACCCAGTACTTC.

This chain connects TRBV5-1 to TRBJ2-3; D possibly corresponds to TRBD2 (5 bases). CDR1 and CDR2 from the germline V gene are SGHRS and YFSETQ. V was clipped by 0 bases and J by 5 bases, with 13 bases between them. This CDR3 has 15 residues. CDR3 in DNA: TGCGCCAGCAGCTTGGCGCGTGACTACAGAGATACGCAGTATTTT. It yields the protein CASSLARDYRDTQYF.

This clonotype was recorded many times. The rearrangement uses TRBV5-1 and TRBJ2-3; D gene uncertain. The CDR3 consists of 15 residues. The ends were cut back, 0 bases at V and 2 bases at J, with 10 bases in the middle. Looked up from germline, CDR1 is SGHRS and CDR2 is YFSETQ. Here the CDR3 reads CASSLDGQLTDTQYF. The CDR3, as DNA: TGCGCCAGCAGCTTGGACGGGCAGCTCACAGATACGCAGTATTTT.

This chain joins TRBV20-1 and TRBJ2-7, with 12 positions matching TRBD1. Trimming cost V 3 bases and J 7 bases; bases outside gene matches: 10. Germline V gene lookup returns CDR1 DFQATT and CDR2 SNEGSKA (reference sequence). This CDR3 is built from 15 residues. In DNA, the CDR3 is TGCAGTGCTAGTGCCGGGACAGGGGGCAAAGCTGAGCAGTACTTC. Translated, it gives CSASAGTGGKAEQYF.

This chain connects TRBV7-2 to TRBJ2-3; D call uncertain. Trimming took off 1 base at V and 5 bases at J, with 7 bases between the two ends. Germline V lookup: CDR1 SGHTA, CDR2 FQGNSA. The CDR3 runs 13 residues. CDR3 DNA: TGTGCCAGCAGCTTAGGGAGAAAAGATACGCAGTATTTT. This sequence encodes CASSLGRKDTQYF.

The chain combines TRBV12-3 or TRBV12-4 with TRBJ2-3; 9 nucleotides align to TRBD2. This CDR3 has 14 residues. The J segment lost 5 bases and the V segment lost 6 bases, leaving 6 bases of the junction unmatched. The CDR3 DNA sequence: TGTGCCAGCAGACCGGGACTAGCTGTAGATACGCAGTATTTT. Its translation is CASRPGLAVDTQYF.

This clonotype was counted only a few times. This chain joins TRBV20-1 and TRBJ2-7; D is perhaps TRBD1 (6 bases). This CDR3 is built from 15 residues. Germline values: CDR1 DFQATT, CDR2 SNEGSKA (reference sequence). V lost 3 bases and J lost 1, with 16 bases in between. CDR3 sequence reads: CSASGAGATSYEQYF. CDR3 nucleotide sequence: TGCAGTGCTAGTGGGGCAGGGGCGACTTCCTACGAGCAGTACTTC.

This clonotype has just a few counts. The rearrangement uses TRBV5-1 and TRBJ2-7; tentative D call: TRBD2 (6 bases). This CDR3 is built from 16 residues. V lost 0 bases and J lost 1, with 14 bases in between. The V gene's germline CDR1 is SGHRS and CDR2 YFSETQ. The CDR3: CASSLADQGGSYEQYF. The CDR3 region has the DNA TGCGCCAGCAGCTTGGCCGACCAGGGAGGTTCCTACGAGCAGTACTTC.

In this sample, this clonotype turned up a few times. CDR3 sequence: CASSHRRRAATGELFF. CDR3 nucleotide sequence: TGTGCCAGCAGTCACCGTCGGAGGGCGGCCACCGGGGAGCTGTTTTTT. The V and J genes are TRBV6-5 and TRBJ2-2; possibly TRBD2 for D (6 bases). The CDR3 is made up of 16 amino acids. Trimming took off 5 bases at V and 4 bases at J, with 17 bases between the two ends. Germline V gene lookup returns CDR1 MNHEY and CDR2 SVGAGI.

The rearrangement uses TRBV10-3 and TRBJ2-1; D ambiguous. The CDR3 has 12 amino acids. V shed 2 bases and J shed 7 bases, with 6 bases lying between them. Germline V lookup: CDR1 ENHRY, CDR2 SYGVKD. The CDR3 region is CAISEKANEQFF. Here the CDR3 DNA reads TGTGCCATCAGTGAGAAGGCAAATGAGCAGTTCTTC.